A selection of T cell receptor beta chains follows, all from one sample in a study of STAT5B mutations in CD4+ large granular lymphocyte leukemia. Only in-frame clones appear in the TCRdb table, and some are missing; sequencing was by immunoSEQ multiplex PCR. The sample yields roughly 46,000 clones, approximately 83% seen once. Source material: CD4+ T cells from blood buffy coats. The source of these receptors is a human donor in good health. CDR3s include the opening cysteine and the closing phenylalanine or tryptophan. The order of the fields is D gene, clone size, J gene, V gene, CDR3 length, CDR3 DNA, CDR3 protein. A D gene is named only where the DNA matches it firmly. Not all rows give a size; the values are once, few, many and, for expanded clones, a class.

>-|-|TRBJ1-3|TRBV30|13
TGTGCCTGGAGTGGACAGGAGGGAAACACCATATATTTT
CAWSGQEGNTIYF
>-|-|TRBJ1-4|TRBV2|12
TGTGCCAGCAGTGAAGCGGGAGAAAAACTGTTTTTT
CASSEAGEKLFF
>TRBD2|-|TRBJ2-1|TRBV11-2|17
TGTGCCAGCAGCGTGACCCTAGCGGATGTCTCCTACAATGAGCAGTTCTTC
CASSVTLADVSYNEQFF
>-|-|TRBJ2-6|TRBV18|15
TGTGCCAGCTCCCTACAGGCGTCTGGGGCCAACGTCCTGACTTTC
CASSLQASGANVLTF
>-|-|TRBJ2-5|TRBV12-5|13
TGTGCTAGTGGTTTGGTACTCCAAGAGACCCAGTACTTC
CASGLVLQETQYF
>-|-|TRBJ1-1|TRBV5-1|14
TGCGCCAGCAGCTTGGGTTTGGGAAAAGATGAAGCTTTCTTT
CASSLGLGKDEAFF
>-|-|TRBJ2-1|TRBV14|15
TGTGCCAGCAGCCAAGATAGTTTTCAAGGAAATGAGCAGTTCTTC
CASSQDSFQGNEQFF
>-|-|TRBJ1-1|TRBV6-6|13
TGTGCCAGCACCTCTGGGGAAATCACTGAAGCTTTCTTT
CASTSGEITEAFF
>TRBD1|few|TRBJ1-5|TRBV4-1|14
TGCGCCAGCAGCTCTCTGACAGGGCGACAGCCCCAGCATTTT
CASSSLTGRQPQHF
>TRBD2|-|TRBJ2-5|TRBV28|15
TGTGCCAGCAGATCCATGACTAGCGGGAAGGAGACCCAGTACTTC
CASRSMTSGKETQYF
>-|once|TRBJ2-5|TRBV5-5|14
TGTGCCAGCAGCTTGGTGGCCTGGGGAGAGACCCAGTACTTC
CASSLVAWGETQYF
>TRBD1|once|TRBJ2-1|TRBV6-1|14
TGTGCCAGCAGCCATGATGGATACAGGGGACGACAGTTCTTC
CASSHDGYRGRQFF
>-|few|TRBJ1-5|TRBV27|14
TGTGCCAGCAGTTTTGCCTATAGCAATCAGCCCCAGCATTTT
CASSFAYSNQPQHF
>-|-|TRBJ2-3|TRBV18|13
TGTGCCAGCTCTTACGGGGGCGCAGATACGCAGTATTTT
CASSYGGADTQYF
>-|-|TRBJ1-1|TRBV30|17
TGTGCCTGGAGTGTACGGTTGAGACAGGCAGATCCTCGCGAAGCTTTCTTT
CAWSVRLRQADPREAFF
>-|-|TRBJ1-5|TRBV9|11
TGTGCCAGCAGCGTAGTACAGCCCCAGCATTTT
CASSVVQPQHF
>-|once|TRBJ2-7|TRBV6-5|11
TGTGCCAGCAGTAACGGAGGCGAGCAGTACTTC
CASSNGGEQYF
>TRBD2|-|TRBJ2-7|TRBV4-1|21
TGCGCCAGCAGCCAGGCTAGAAGACTAGCGGGAGTGAGGGGCAGCTCCTACGAGCAGTACTTC
CASSQARRLAGVRGSSYEQYF
>-|-|TRBJ1-5|TRBV28|17
TGTGCCAGCAGTTCGACGGAAGTGGACAGAAGCAATCAGCCCCAGCATTTT
CASSSTEVDRSNQPQHF
>-|-|TRBJ2-1|TRBV11-1|13
TGTGCCAGCAGCTTAGGTTTAGAGAATGAGCAGTTCTTC
CASSLGLENEQFF
>-|-|TRBJ1-1|TRBV7-6|14
TGTGCCAGCAGCTTAGATCCAGGAGGGACTGAAGCTTTCTTT
CASSLDPGGTEAFF
>-|-|TRBJ2-3|TRBV5-1|16
TGCGCCAGCAGCTTGTCGGGCCGGTGGGACACAGATACGCAGTATTTT
CASSLSGRWDTDTQYF
>-|-|TRBJ1-4|TRBV4-2|16
TGTGCCAGCAGCCAAGAGCTTCTTGCGACTGGTGAAAAACTGTTTTTT
CASSQELLATGEKLFF
>TRBD1|-|TRBJ1-1|TRBV4-2|14
TGTGCCAGCAGCCACTACAGGGGGCAATCTGAAGCTTTCTTT
CASSHYRGQSEAFF
>-|few|TRBJ2-7|TRBV5-6|12
TGTGCCAGCAGAACCGAACCCCGGGAGCAGTACTTC
CASRTEPREQYF
>-|-|TRBJ2-3|TRBV7-9|12
TGTGCCAGCCTAAGGGGCTCAGATACGCAGTATTTT
CASLRGSDTQYF
>TRBD1|once|TRBJ2-2|TRBV7-2|14
TGTGCCAGCAGCGTCGGACAGGGTACCGGGGAGCTGTTTTTT
CASSVGQGTGELFF
>-|-|TRBJ1-5|TRBV28|15
TGTGCCAGCAGTTTGGGGGGTTCGGGCAATCAGCCCCAGCATTTT
CASSLGGSGNQPQHF
>TRBD2|-|TRBJ2-7|TRBV18|16
TGTGCCAGCTCACCGGTAAGCGGGAGCGTCTCCTACGAGCAGTACTTC
CASSPVSGSVSYEQYF
>-|-|TRBJ2-3|TRBV10-2|16
TGCGCCAGCAGAGGTCTGGGGGCGGGGGGCACAGATACGCAGTATTTT
CASRGLGAGGTDTQYF
>TRBD1|-|TRBJ2-3|TRBV5-4|16
TGTGCCAGCAGCCCGAGGACAGGGATAAGCACAGATACGCAGTATTTT
CASSPRTGISTDTQYF
>-|-|TRBJ1-2|TRBV10-3|13
TGTGCCATCAGTGGGAGGGGCCGGCATGGCTACACCTTC
CAISGRGRHGYTF
>-|-|TRBJ2-3|TRBV7-9|15
TGTGCCAGCAGCTTAGTGACAGGAGGAGTGGATACGCAGTATTTT
CASSLVTGGVDTQYF
>-|-|TRBJ1-2|TRBV5-6|13
TGTGCCAGCAGCCCGGACACTATCTATGGCTACACCTTC
CASSPDTIYGYTF
>-|few|TRBJ1-2|TRBV14|14
TGTGCCAGCAGCCAGGCAATCTGGGACTATGGCTACACCTTC
CASSQAIWDYGYTF
>-|-|TRBJ2-2|TRBV5-4|15
TGTGCCAGCAGCTTGGGTAGGACGAACACCGGGGAGCTGTTTTTT
CASSLGRTNTGELFF
>TRBD2|-|TRBJ2-2|TRBV5-4|17
TGTGCCAGCAGCCCGGGGGGGACTAGCGGGAGGTCCGGGGAGCTGTTTTTT
CASSPGGTSGRSGELFF
>-|-|TRBJ2-1|TRBV6-1|14
TGTGCCAGCAGTGCCGACAGGCGCGACAATGAGCAGTTCTTC
CASSADRRDNEQFF
>-|-|TRBJ1-1|TRBV7-6|14
TGTGCCAAACAGGGTTGGGAGGCCCACACTGAAGCTTTCTTT
CAKQGWEAHTEAFF
>-|once|TRBJ2-7|TRBV30|13
TGTGCCTCCCAAGGACTAACTAAATACGAGCAGTACTTC
CASQGLTKYEQYF
>-|-|TRBJ1-2|TRBV6-5|16
TGTGCCAGCAGTTACGATCCTGGAGCAGGGGACTATGGCTACACCTTC
CASSYDPGAGDYGYTF
>TRBD2|few|TRBJ2-2|TRBV9|19
TGTGCCAGCAGCTCGGCGGCTAGCGGGGGGCCACGGGGGACCGGGGAGCTGTTTTTT
CASSSAASGGPRGTGELFF
>TRBD2|few|TRBJ2-5|TRBV7-9|14
TGTGCCAGCACCCCTTCTCGGGGGGAAGAGACCCAGTACTTC
CASTPSRGEETQYF
>-|once|TRBJ2-5|TRBV5-6|13
TGTGCCAGCAGCTTTCTGAATAAAGAGACCCAGTACTTC
CASSFLNKETQYF
>-|-|TRBJ2-3|TRBV19|15
TGTGCCAGTAGTATAGATCTGGGACCCACAGATACGCAGTATTTT
CASSIDLGPTDTQYF
>TRBD2|-|TRBJ2-3|TRBV5-4|15
TGTGCCAGCAGCTTGTTTCTAGCGGGGGGAGGGACGCAGTATTTT
CASSLFLAGGGTQYF